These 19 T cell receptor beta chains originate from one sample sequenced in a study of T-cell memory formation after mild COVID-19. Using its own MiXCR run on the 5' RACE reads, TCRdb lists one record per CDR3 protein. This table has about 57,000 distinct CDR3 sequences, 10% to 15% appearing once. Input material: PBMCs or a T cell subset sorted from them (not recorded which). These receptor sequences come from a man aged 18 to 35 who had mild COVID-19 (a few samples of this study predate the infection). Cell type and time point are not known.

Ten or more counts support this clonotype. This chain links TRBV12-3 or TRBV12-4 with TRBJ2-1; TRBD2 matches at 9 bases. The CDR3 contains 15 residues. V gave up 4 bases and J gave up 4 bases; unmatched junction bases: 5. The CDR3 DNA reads TGTGCCAGCAGTTCGCGACTAGCGGATTACAATGAGCAGTTCTTC. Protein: CASSSRLADYNEQFF.

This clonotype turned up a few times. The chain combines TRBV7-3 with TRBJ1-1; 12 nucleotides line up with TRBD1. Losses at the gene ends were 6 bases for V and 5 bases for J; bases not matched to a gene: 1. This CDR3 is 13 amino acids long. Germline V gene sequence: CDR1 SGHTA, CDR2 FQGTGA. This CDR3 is CASRGQGATEAFF. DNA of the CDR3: TGTGCCAGCAGGGGACAGGGGGCGACTGAAGCTTTCTTT.

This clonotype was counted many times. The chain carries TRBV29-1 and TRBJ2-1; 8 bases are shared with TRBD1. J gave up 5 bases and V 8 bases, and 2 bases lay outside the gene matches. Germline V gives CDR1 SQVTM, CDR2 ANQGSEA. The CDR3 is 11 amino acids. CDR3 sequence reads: CSTGQDNEQFF. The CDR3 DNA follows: TGCAGCACGGGACAGGACAATGAGCAGTTCTTC.

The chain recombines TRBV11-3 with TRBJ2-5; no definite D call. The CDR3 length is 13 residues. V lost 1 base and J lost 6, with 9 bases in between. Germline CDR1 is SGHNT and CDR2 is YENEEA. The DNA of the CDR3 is TGTGCCAGCAGCTTAGGGCTGGGAAAGACCCAGTACTTC. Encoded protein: CASSLGLGKTQYF.

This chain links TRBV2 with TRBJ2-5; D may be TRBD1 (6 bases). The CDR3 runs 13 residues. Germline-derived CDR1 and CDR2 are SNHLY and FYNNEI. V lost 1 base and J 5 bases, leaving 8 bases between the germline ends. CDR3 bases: TGTGCCAGCAGTGAAGACCAGGGGGAGACCCAGTACTTC. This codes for CASSEDQGETQYF.

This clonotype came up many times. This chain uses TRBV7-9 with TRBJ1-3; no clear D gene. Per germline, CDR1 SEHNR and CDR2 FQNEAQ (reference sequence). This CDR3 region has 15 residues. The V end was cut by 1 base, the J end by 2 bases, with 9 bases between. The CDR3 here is CASSLVPVTGNTIYF. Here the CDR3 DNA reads TGTGCCAGCAGCTTAGTGCCGGTAACTGGAAACACCATATATTTT.

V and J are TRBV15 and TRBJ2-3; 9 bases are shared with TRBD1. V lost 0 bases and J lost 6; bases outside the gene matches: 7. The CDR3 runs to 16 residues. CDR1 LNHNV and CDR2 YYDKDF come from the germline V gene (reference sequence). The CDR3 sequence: CATSRDGTGSTDTQYF. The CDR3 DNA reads TGTGCCACCAGCAGAGACGGGACAGGGTCAACGGATACGCAGTATTTT.

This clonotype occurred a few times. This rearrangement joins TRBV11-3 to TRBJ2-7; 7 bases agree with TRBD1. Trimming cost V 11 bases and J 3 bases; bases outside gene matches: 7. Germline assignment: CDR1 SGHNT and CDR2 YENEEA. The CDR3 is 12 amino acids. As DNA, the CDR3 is TGTGCCCTTCCGACAGGGCTCTACGAGCAGTACGTC. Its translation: CALPTGLYEQYV.

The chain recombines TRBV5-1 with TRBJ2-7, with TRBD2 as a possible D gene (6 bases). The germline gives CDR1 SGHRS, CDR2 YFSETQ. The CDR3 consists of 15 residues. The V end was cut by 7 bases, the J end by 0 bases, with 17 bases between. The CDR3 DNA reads TGCGCCAGCTCGGAAACGGGACTCCGCTCCTACGAGCAGTACTTC. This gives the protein CASSETGLRSYEQYF.

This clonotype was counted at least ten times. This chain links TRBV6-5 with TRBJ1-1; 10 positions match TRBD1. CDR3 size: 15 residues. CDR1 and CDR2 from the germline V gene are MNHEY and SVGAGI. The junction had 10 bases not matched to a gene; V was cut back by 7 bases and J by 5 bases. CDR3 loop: CASTGGQGRLTEAFF. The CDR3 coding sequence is TGTGCCAGCACCGGGGGACAGGGGAGGTTAACTGAAGCTTTCTTT.

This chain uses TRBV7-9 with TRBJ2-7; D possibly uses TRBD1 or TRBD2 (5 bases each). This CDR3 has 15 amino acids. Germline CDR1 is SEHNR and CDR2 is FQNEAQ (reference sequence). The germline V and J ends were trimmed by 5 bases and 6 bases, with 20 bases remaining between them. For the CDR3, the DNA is TGTGCCAGCAGCCCCCGAAGAGGGACCCCCTTCGAGCAGTACTTC. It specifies CASSPRRGTPFEQYF.

Here the CDR3 DNA reads TGTGCCATCAGTGAGCTGGGACAGGGGGGAGATACGCAGTATTTT. The encoded protein is CAISELGQGGDTQYF. The genes are TRBV10-3 and TRBJ2-3; 11 bases fit TRBD1. V lost 2 bases, J lost 5 bases, and 3 bases stayed unmatched. The CDR3 runs 15 residues. CDR1 is ENHRY and CDR2 is SYGVKD in the germline V gene.

Written as DNA, the CDR3 is TGCAGTGCTAGAGTGCCGGGCTATGGCTACACCTTC. Translating it yields CSARVPGYGYTF. The genes are TRBV20-1 and TRBJ1-2; D not resolved. This CDR3 has 12 residues. The V and J ends lost 1 base and 4 bases respectively, with 7 bases between them. Looked up from germline, CDR1 is DFQATT and CDR2 is SNEGSKA (reference sequence).

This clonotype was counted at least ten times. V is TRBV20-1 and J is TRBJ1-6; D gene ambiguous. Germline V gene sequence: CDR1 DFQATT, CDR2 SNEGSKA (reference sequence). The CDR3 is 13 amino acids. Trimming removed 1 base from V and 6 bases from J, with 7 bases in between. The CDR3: CSARAEFNSPLHF. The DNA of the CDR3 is TGCAGTGCTAGAGCCGAATTTAATTCACCCCTCCACTTT.

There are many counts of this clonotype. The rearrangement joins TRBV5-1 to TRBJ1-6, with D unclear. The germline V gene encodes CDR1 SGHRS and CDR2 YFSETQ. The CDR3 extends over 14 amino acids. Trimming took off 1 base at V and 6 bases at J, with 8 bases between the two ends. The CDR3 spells CASSLYLANSPLHF. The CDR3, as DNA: TGCGCCAGCAGCTTGTACCTTGCTAATTCACCCCTCCACTTT.

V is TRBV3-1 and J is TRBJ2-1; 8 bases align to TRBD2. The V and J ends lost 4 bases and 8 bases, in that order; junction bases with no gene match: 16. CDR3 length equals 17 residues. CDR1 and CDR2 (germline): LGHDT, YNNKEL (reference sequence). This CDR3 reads CASSRGVIGTSLYEQFF. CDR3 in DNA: TGTGCCAGCAGCCGAGGGGTTATCGGGACTAGTCTCTATGAGCAGTTCTTC.

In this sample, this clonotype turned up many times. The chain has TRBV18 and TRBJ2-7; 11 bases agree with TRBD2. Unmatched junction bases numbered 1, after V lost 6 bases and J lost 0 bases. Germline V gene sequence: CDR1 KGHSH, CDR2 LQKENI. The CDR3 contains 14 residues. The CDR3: CASSGTSGSYEQYF. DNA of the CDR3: TGTGCCAGCTCTGGGACTAGCGGCTCCTACGAGCAGTACTTC.

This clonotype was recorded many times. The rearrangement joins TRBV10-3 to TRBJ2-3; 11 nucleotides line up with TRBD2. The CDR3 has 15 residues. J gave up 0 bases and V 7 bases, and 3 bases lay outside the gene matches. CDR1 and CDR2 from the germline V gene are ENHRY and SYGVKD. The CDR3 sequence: CAITTSGESTDTQYF. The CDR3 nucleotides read TGTGCCATCACGACTAGCGGGGAGAGCACAGATACGCAGTATTTT.

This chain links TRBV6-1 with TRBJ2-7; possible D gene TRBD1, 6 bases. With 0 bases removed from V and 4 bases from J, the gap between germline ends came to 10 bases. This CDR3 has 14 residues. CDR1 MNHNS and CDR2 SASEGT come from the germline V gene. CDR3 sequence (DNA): TGTGCCAGCAGTGAAGCGTGGACAGCTTACGAGCAGTACTTC. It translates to CASSEAWTAYEQYF.